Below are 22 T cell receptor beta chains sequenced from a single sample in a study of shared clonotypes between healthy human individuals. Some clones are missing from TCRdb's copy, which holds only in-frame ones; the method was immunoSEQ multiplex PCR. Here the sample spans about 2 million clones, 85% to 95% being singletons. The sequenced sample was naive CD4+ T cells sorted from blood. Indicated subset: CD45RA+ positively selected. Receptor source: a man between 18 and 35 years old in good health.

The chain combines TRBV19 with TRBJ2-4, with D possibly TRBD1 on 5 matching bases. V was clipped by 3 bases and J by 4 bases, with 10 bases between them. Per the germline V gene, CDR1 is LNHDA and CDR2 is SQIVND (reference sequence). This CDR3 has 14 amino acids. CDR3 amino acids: CASSIGQGKNIQYF. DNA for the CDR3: TGTGCCAGTAGTATTGGGCAGGGAAAAAACATTCAGTACTTC.

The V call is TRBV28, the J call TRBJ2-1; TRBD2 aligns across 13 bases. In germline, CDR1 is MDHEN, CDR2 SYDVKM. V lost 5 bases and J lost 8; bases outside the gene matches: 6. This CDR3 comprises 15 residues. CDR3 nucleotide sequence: TGTGCCAGCAGTGGGACTAGCGGGGCCCTCTATGAGCAGTTCTTC. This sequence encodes CASSGTSGALYEQFF.

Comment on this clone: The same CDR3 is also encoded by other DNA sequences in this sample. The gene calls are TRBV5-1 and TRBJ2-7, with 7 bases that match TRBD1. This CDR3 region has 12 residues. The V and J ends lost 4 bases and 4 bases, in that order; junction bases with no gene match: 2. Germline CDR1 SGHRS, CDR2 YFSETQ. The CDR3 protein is CASSQQGYEQYF. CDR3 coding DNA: TGCGCCAGCAGCCAACAGGGGTACGAGCAGTACTTC.

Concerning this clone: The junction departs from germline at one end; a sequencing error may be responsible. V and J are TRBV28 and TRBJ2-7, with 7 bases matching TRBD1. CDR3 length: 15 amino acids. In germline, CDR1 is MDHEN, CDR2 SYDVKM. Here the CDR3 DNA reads TGTGCCAGCAGCGCTTCGACAGGGATAAGGCAGTCGTGGGTCTTC. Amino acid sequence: CASSASTGIRQSWVF.

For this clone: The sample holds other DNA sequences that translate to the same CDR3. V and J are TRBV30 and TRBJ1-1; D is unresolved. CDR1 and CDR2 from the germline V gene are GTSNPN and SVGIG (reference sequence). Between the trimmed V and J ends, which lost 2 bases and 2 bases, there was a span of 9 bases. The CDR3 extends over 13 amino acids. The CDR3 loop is CAWSRGPNTEAFF. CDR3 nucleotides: TGTGCCTGGAGTAGAGGGCCCAACACTGAAGCTTTCTTT.

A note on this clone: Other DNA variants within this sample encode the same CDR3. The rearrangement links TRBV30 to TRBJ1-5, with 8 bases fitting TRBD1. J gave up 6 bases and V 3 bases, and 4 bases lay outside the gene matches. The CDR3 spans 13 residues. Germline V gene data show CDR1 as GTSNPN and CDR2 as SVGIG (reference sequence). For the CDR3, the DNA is TGTGCCTGGAGCGGACAGGGAACTCAGCCCCAGCATTTT. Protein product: CAWSGQGTQPQHF.

CDR3 DNA: TGTGCCAGCAGCTCGACAGGGTTCCCCTACGAGCAGTACTTC. Its protein is CASSSTGFPYEQYF. The chain joins TRBV11-2 to TRBJ2-7; 7 nucleotides agree with TRBD1. The CDR3 covers 14 residues. CDR1 and CDR2 (germline): SGHAT, FQNNGV. V lost 4 bases, J lost 2 bases, and 5 bases stayed unmatched. Using reference TRBV11-2 and TRBJ2-7 for the parts outside the CDR3, the full variable domain is EAGVAQSPRYKIIEKRQSVAFWCNPISGHATLYWYQQILGQGPKLLIQFQNNGVVDDSQLPKDRFSAERLKGVDSTLKIQPAKLEDSAVYLCASSSTGFPYEQYFGPGTRLTVT.

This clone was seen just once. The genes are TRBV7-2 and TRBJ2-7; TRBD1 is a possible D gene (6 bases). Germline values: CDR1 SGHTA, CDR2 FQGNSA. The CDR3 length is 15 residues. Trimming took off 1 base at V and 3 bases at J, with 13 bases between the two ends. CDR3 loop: CASSLDFRGSYEQYF. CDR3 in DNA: TGTGCCAGCAGCTTAGACTTCAGGGGAAGCTACGAGCAGTACTTC.

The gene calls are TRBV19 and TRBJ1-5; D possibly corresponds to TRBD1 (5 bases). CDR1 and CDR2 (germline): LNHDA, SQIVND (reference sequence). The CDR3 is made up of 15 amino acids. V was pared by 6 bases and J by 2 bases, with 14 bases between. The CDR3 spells CASREPGTGNQPQHF. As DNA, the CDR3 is TGTGCCAGTAGAGAACCAGGGACGGGCAATCAGCCCCAGCATTTT. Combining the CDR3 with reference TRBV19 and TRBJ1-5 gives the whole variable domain DGGITQSPKYLFRKEGQNVTLSCEQNLNHDAMYWYRQDPGQGLRLIYYSQIVNDFQKGDIAEGYSVSREKKESFPLTVTSAQKNPTAFYLCASREPGTGNQPQHFGDGTRLSIL.

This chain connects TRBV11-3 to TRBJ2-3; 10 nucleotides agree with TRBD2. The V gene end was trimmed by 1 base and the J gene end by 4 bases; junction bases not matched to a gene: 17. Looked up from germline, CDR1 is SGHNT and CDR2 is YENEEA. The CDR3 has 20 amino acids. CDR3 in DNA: TGTGCCAGCAGCTTAGCGCGGCTAGCGGGGGCGGTCGGGCAGGCAGATACGCAGTATTTT. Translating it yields CASSLARLAGAVGQADTQYF.

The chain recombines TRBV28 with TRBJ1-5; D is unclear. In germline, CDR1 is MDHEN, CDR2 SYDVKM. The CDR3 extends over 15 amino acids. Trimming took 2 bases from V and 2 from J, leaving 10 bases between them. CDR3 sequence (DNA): TGTGCCAGCAGTTTAGAAAGGGTTGGCAATCAGCCCCAGCATTTT. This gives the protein CASSLERVGNQPQHF.

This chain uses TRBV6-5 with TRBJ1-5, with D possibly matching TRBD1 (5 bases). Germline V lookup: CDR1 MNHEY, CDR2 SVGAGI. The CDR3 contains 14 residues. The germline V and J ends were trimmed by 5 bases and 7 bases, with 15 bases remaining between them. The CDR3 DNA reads TGTGCCAGCAGTCCCAGGGCGTCCTGGCAGCCCCAGCATTTT. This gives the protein CASSPRASWQPQHF.

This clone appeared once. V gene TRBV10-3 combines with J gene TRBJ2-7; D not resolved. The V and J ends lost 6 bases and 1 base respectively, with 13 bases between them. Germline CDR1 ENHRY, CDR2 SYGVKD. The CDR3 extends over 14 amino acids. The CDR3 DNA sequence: TGTGCCATCAGCTCTTTAGGTGGTTCCTACGAGCAGTACTTC. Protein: CAISSLGGSYEQYF.

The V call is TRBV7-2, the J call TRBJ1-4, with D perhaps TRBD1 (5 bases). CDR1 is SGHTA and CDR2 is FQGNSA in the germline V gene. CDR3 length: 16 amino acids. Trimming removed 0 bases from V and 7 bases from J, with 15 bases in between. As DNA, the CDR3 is TGTGCCAGCAGCTTAGCGGGATTGGGTGGGGCTGAAAAACTGTTTTTT. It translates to CASSLAGLGGAEKLFF.

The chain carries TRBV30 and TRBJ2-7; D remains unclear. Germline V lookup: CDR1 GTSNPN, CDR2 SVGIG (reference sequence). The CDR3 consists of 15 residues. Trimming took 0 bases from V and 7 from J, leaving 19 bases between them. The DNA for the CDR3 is TGTGCCTGGAGTGTAGCACCAAGGACGGTGGGGGAGCAGTACTTC. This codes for CAWSVAPRTVGEQYF.

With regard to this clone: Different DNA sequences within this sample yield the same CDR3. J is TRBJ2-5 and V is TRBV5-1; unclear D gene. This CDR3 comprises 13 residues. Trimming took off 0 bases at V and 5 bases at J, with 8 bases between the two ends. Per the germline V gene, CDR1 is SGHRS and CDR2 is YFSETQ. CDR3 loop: CASSLDRVETQYF. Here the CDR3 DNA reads TGCGCCAGCAGCTTGGACCGGGTGGAGACCCAGTACTTC.

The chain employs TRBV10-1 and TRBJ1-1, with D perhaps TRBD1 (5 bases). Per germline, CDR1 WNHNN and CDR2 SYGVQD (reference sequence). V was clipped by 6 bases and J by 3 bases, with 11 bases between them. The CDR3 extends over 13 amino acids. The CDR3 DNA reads TGCGCCAGCAGCCCCGCAGGGTACACTGAAGCTTTCTTT. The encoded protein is CASSPAGYTEAFF.

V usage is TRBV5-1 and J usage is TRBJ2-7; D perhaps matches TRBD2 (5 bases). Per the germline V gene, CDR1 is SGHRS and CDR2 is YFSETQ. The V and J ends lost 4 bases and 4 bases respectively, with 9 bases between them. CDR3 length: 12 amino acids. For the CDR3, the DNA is TGCGCCAGCAGCCCTGGGGAGTACGAGCAGTACTTC. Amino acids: CASSPGEYEQYF.

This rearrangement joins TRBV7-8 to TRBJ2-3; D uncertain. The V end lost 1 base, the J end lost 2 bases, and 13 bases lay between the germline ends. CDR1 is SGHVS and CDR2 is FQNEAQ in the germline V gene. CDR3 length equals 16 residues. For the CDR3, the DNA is TGTGCCAGCAGCTTAGTACGCACAGAGCCCACAGATACGCAGTATTTT. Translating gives CASSLVRTEPTDTQYF.

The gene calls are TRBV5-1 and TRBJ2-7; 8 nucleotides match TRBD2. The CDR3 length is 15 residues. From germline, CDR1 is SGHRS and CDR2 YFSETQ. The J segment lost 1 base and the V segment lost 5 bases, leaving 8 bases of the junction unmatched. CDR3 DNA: TGCGCCAGCAGGGATGAGCGGGGGAATTCCTACGAGCAGTACTTC. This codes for CASRDERGNSYEQYF.

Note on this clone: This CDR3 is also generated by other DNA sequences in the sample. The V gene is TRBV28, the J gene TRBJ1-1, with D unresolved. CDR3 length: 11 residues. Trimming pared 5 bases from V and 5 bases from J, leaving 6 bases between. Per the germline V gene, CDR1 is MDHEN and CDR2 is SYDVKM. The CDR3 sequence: CASSPRTEAFF. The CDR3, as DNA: TGTGCCAGCAGTCCCCGGACTGAAGCTTTCTTT.

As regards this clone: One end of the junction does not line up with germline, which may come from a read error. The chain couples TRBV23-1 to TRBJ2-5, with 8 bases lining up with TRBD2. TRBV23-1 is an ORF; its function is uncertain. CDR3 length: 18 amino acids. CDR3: CASSLAERGRNYQETQYF. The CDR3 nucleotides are TGTGCCAGCAGCCTAGCCGAGCGGGGGAGGAATTACCAAGAGACCCAGTACTTC.